This T cell receptor (beta chain) stems from a study of blood T cell repertoires in COVID-19. Study overall: The United States, Italy and Spain supplied acute and convalescent COVID-19 samples. Sources were T cells, B-cell-depleted T cells, or PBMCs; the material itself was cDNA or gDNA.

The CDR3 has 15 amino acids. V was cut by 2 bases and J by 0 bases, with 9 bases left in between. Germline V gene data show CDR1 as KGHSH and CDR2 as LQKENI. As to this clone: The sample holds other DNA sequences that translate to the same CDR3.

How the authors handled the data: Nucleated cell number was recorded as an estimate derived from reference gene primer amplification. TCRdb's table, derived via immunoSEQ multiplex PCR, lists solely in-frame clones and lacks some. V, J and clone size derive from that table, while D and trimming were established from the DNA sequence. The data show 200,000 to 250,000 clones, approximately 82% seen once. This clonotype originated in a woman older than 75 with acute or convalescent COVID-19. The J gene is TRBJ2-3, the V gene TRBV18; D perhaps matches TRBD1 (6 bases). The sequenced sample consisted of peripheral blood. The CDR3 DNA follows: TGTGCCAGCTCACCAGGGACATCTAGCACAGATACGCAGTATTTT. It encodes CASSPGTSSTDTQYF.